These 19 T cell receptor beta chains came from one sample sequenced in a study of CXCR3-negative and CXCR3-positive naive CD8 T cells. The method, 5' RACE with UMI labels, was used to prepare the TRB cDNA libraries. TCRdb reprocessed the 5' RACE reads and keeps a single row for each CDR3 protein, giving no DNA. The sample features about 81,000 distinct CDR3 sequences, with about 1.6% in its top ten. The sample consisted of naive CXCR3- CD8+ T cells from blood. Subset defined: CD45RO-CCR7+CD27+CD95- naive CD8+ T cells lacking CXCR3 (TNR3-). The receptors stem from a human donor in good health. Some clones in this sample may be carry-over from other donors' samples.

The chain couples TRBV29-1 to TRBJ2-5; no DNA is available, so the TRBD1 call from TCRdb remains unchecked. CDR1 and CDR2 (germline): SQVTM, ANQGSEA. The CDR3 spans 15 residues. This chain's CDR3 is CSAQGGQLYQETQYF.

The chain recombines TRBV6-5 with TRBJ2-3; lacking DNA, the TRBD1 call made by TCRdb goes unchecked. Germline V gene sequence: CDR1 MNHEY, CDR2 SVGAGI. The CDR3 has 15 amino acids. CDR3 residues: CASSYSAPHPDTQYF.

The V call is TRBV20-1, the J call TRBJ2-2; absent DNA, TCRdb's TRBD1 call cannot be checked. The germline CDR1 and CDR2 sequences are DFQATT and SNEGSKA (reference sequence). The CDR3 extends over 14 amino acids. CDR3 loop: CSATQGLWTGELFF.

The V gene is TRBV29-1, the J gene TRBJ1-2; the D call from TCRdb, TRBD1, cannot be confirmed without DNA. Germline lookup yields CDR1 SQVTM and CDR2 ANQGSEA. The CDR3 has 12 residues. CDR3 protein: CSVPPGDSGYTF.

The chain couples TRBV7-6 to TRBJ2-3. Germline V gene lookup returns CDR1 SGHVS and CDR2 FNYEAQ. The CDR3 runs to 15 residues. CDR3 region: CASSPSTSGTDTQYF.

V usage is TRBV15 and J usage is TRBJ2-5. The CDR3 has 14 amino acids. Germline V gene lookup returns CDR1 LNHNV and CDR2 YYDKDF (reference sequence). The CDR3 region is CATSREGALETQYF.

The rearrangement joins TRBV20-1 to TRBJ2-2; TCRdb calls TRBD2, which cannot be checked without DNA. The germline V gene encodes CDR1 DFQATT and CDR2 SNEGSKA (reference sequence). The CDR3 contains 18 residues. This CDR3 is CSARDGLAGVVYTGELFF.

The V and J genes are TRBV29-1 and TRBJ2-7; the D gene TCRdb calls, TRBD1, cannot be checked with no DNA. This CDR3 contains 14 residues. Looked up from germline, CDR1 is SQVTM and CDR2 is ANQGSEA. CDR3 sequence: CSVEDPSGTYEQYF.

V is TRBV28 and J is TRBJ2-4. The CDR3 runs to 12 residues. Germline assignment: CDR1 MDHEN and CDR2 SYDVKM. CDR3 in amino acids: CASSFIRNIQYF.

The J gene is TRBJ2-4, the V gene TRBV12-3 or TRBV12-4; TCRdb designates TRBD1, a call that cannot be tested without DNA. This CDR3 is built from 17 residues. CDR3 loop: CASSLALGGSHGGIQYF.

The rearrangement joins TRBV28 to TRBJ1-5; TCRdb gives TRBD1 as the D gene, but with no DNA this cannot be confirmed. This CDR3 contains 19 residues. Germline loops: CDR1 MDHEN, CDR2 SYDVKM. The CDR3 sequence is CASSCVYPRDRGCNQPQHF.

This chain joins TRBV7-6 and TRBJ2-1. CDR3 size: 13 residues. Germline V lookup: CDR1 SGHVS, CDR2 FNYEAQ. CDR3 in amino acids: CASSFGDYNEQFF. Supplemented by reference TRBV7-6 and TRBJ2-1, the full variable domain reads GAGVSQSPRYKVTKRGQDVALRCDPISGHVSLYWYRQALGQGPEFLTYFNYEAQQDKSGLPNDRFSAERPEGSISTLTIQRTEQRDSAMYRCASSFGDYNEQFFGPGTRLTVL.

This sequence joins TRBV20-1 and TRBJ2-7. Germline-derived CDR1 and CDR2 are DFQATT and SNEGSKA (reference sequence). This CDR3 has 14 amino acids. The CDR3 region is CSARDVHGYYEQYF.

The chain links TRBV15 to TRBJ1-5; TCRdb's assignment of TRBD1 cannot be checked, as there is no DNA. Germline-derived CDR1 and CDR2 are LNHNV and YYDKDF (reference sequence). This CDR3 is 14 amino acids long. The CDR3: CATSKRQVNQPQHF.

The chain's CDR3 is CASSGTELNTEAFF. The chain couples TRBV10-2 to TRBJ1-1; TCRdb proposes TRBD1, but this gene call is untestable without DNA. The CDR3 is made up of 14 amino acids. CDR1 is WSHSY, CDR2 SAAADI, per germline.

The chain recombines TRBV27 with TRBJ2-7; TCRdb selects TRBD1, and the lack of DNA leaves this call unchecked. Germline values: CDR1 MNHEY, CDR2 SMNVEV (reference sequence). This CDR3 region has 13 residues. CDR3 loop: CASSFAGHYEQYF.

The CDR3 region is CASRGTSSGANVLTF. V usage is TRBV28 and J usage is TRBJ2-6; TCRdb's D call, TRBD2, is unchecked because there is no DNA. The CDR3 length is 15 residues. Per germline, CDR1 MDHEN and CDR2 SYDVKM.

V is TRBV12-3 or TRBV12-4 and J is TRBJ2-7. The CDR3 runs 12 residues. The CDR3 is CASSLETYEQYF.

The genes are TRBV28 and TRBJ2-1; TCRdb selects TRBD1, and the lack of DNA leaves this call unchecked. CDR3 length equals 14 residues. The germline CDR1 and CDR2 sequences are MDHEN and SYDVKM. The CDR3 sequence is CASRLGTIYNEQFF.